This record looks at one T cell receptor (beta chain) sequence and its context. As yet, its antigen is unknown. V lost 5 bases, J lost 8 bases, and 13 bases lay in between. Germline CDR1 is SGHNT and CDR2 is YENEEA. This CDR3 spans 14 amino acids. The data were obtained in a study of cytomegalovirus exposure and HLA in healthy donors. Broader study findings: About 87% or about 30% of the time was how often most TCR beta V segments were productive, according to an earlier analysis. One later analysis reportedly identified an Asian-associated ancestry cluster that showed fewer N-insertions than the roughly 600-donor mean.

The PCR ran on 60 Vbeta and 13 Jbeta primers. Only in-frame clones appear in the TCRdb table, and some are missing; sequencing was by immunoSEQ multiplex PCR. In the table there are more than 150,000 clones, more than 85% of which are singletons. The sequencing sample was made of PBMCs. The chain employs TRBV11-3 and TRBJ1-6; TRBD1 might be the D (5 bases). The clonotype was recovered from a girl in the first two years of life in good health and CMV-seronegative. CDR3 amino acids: CASSLDSPDSPLHF. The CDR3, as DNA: TGTGCCAGCAGCCTTGACAGTCCGGATTCACCCCTCCACTTT.